Below are 31 T cell receptor beta chains sequenced from a single sample in a study of blood T cell repertoires in COVID-19. Assay: immunoSEQ multiplex PCR; the TCRdb copy retains only in-frame clones and omits some. Among 150,000 or so clones listed, roughly nine tenths were seen once. The sample taken for sequencing was peripheral blood. These receptors were obtained from a man between 18 and 29 years old with COVID-19, enrolled during active disease.

The chain carries TRBV3-1 (or the pseudogene TRBV3-2) and TRBJ1-4, with no clear D. The ends were cut back, 1 base at V and 6 bases at J, with 6 bases in the middle. The germline V gene has CDR1 LGHDT and CDR2 YNNKEL (reference sequence). CDR3 length: 13 residues. CDR3 sequence: CASSQATDEKLFF. CDR3 sequence (DNA): TGTGCCAGCAGCCAAGCCACGGATGAAAAACTGTTTTTT.

The chain combines TRBV10-3 with TRBJ2-7; 8 bases match TRBD2. In germline, CDR1 is ENHRY, CDR2 SYGVKD. J lost 0 bases, V lost 0 bases, and 4 bases had no gene match. This CDR3 comprises 16 residues. The CDR3 loop reads CAISESWSGGSYEQYF. The CDR3 DNA sequence: TGTGCCATCAGTGAGTCGTGGAGCGGGGGCTCCTACGAGCAGTACTTC.

This chain connects TRBV5-1 to TRBJ2-1; TRBD2 is a possible D gene (6 bases). Trimming took 4 bases from V and 10 from J, leaving 15 bases between them. Germline V gives CDR1 SGHRS, CDR2 YFSETQ. This CDR3 spans 13 amino acids. CDR3 nucleotide sequence: TGCGCCAGCAGCAGGGACTCCACCTGGGAGCAGTTCTTC. Translated: CASSRDSTWEQFF. Together with reference TRBV5-1 and TRBJ2-1, the CDR3 gives the full variable domain: KAGVTQTPRYLIKTRGQQVTLSCSPISGHRSVSWYQQTPGQGLQFLFEYFSETQRNKGNFPGRFSGRQFSNSRSEMNVSTLELGDSALYLCASSRDSTWEQFFGPGTRLTVL.

The V call is TRBV7-3, the J call TRBJ2-7; 8 nucleotides match TRBD1. Trimming took 5 bases from V and 5 from J; bases not matched to a gene: 8. The CDR3 is 14 amino acids. Germline V gene sequence: CDR1 SGHTA, CDR2 FQGTGA. The CDR3 DNA follows: TGTGCCAGCAGCCCCGGACAGGGCATCAACGAGCAGTACTTC. Its protein product is CASSPGQGINEQYF.

This clone was observed a single time. The chain is built from TRBV11-2 and TRBJ2-7; 9 bases are a match to TRBD1. The CDR3 has 14 amino acids. The V gene's germline CDR1 is SGHAT and CDR2 FQNNGV. V was clipped by 7 bases and J by 3 bases; unmatched bases: 7. CDR3 nucleotides: TGTGCCAGCACCGGGACAGGGATTTTCTACGAGCAGTACTTC. This translates into CASTGTGIFYEQYF. The complete variable domain, with remaining parts taken from reference TRBV11-2 and TRBJ2-7, reads EAGVAQSPRYKIIEKRQSVAFWCNPISGHATLYWYQQILGQGPKLLIQFQNNGVVDDSQLPKDRFSAERLKGVDSTLKIQPAKLEDSAVYLCASTGTGIFYEQYFGPGTRLTVT.

V and J are TRBV19 and TRBJ1-4, with a weak D call TRBD1 (5 bases). V dropped 4 bases and J dropped 0 bases, with 18 bases sitting between them. The CDR3 consists of 18 residues. Per germline, CDR1 LNHDA and CDR2 SQIVND (reference sequence). The CDR3 DNA reads TGTGCCAGTAGTAAAGGGGCAGGGATGTTTGCAACTAATGAAAAACTGTTTTTT. Its translation is CASSKGAGMFATNEKLFF.

The chain uses TRBV11-2 and TRBJ1-3, with 9 bases fitting TRBD1. The CDR3 length is 17 residues. Germline CDR1 reads SGHAT; CDR2 reads FQNNGV. Trimming took 2 bases from V and 4 from J; bases not matched to a gene: 9. This CDR3 is CASSLPFRDRVGNTIYF. The CDR3 DNA follows: TGTGCCAGCAGCTTACCATTCCGGGACAGGGTCGGAAACACCATATATTTT.

This chain uses TRBV16 with TRBJ1-5, with D tentatively TRBD1 (5 bases). V gave up 0 bases and J gave up 7 bases, with 10 bases separating them. Germline assignment: CDR1 KGHSY and CDR2 FQNENV. The CDR3 consists of 14 residues. CDR3 sequence reads: CASSQSGVEQPQHF. DNA of the CDR3: TGTGCCAGCAGCCAATCAGGGGTGGAGCAGCCCCAGCATTTT.

The V call is TRBV5-5, the J call TRBJ1-1; D is undetermined. CDR1 and CDR2 (germline): SGHKS, YYEKEE (reference sequence). CDR3 length equals 12 residues. V lost 4 bases and J 4 bases, leaving 8 bases between the germline ends. The CDR3 here is CASSVRSTEAFF. The CDR3 DNA follows: TGTGCCAGCAGCGTCCGGAGCACTGAAGCTTTCTTT. The full variable domain, rest sourced from reference TRBV5-5 and TRBJ1-1, is DAGVTQSPTHLIKTRGQQVTLRCSPISGHKSVSWYQQVLGQGPQFIFQYYEKEERGRGNFPDRFSARQFPNYSSELNVNALLLGDSALYLCASSVRSTEAFFGQGTRLTVV.

This chain links TRBV19 with TRBJ2-2; D unclear. Germline V CDR1 and CDR2: LNHDA, SQIVND (reference sequence). V shed 6 bases and J shed 6 bases, with 5 bases lying between them. The CDR3 length is 11 residues. The DNA for the CDR3 is TGTGCCAGTAGAAGAGCCGGGGAGCTGTTTTTT. Translating it yields CASRRAGELFF.

This rearrangement joins TRBV11-3 to TRBJ2-1, with no clear D. Trimming removed 4 bases from V and 5 bases from J, with 6 bases in between. CDR3 length equals 12 residues. Germline V CDR1 and CDR2: SGHNT, YENEEA. CDR3 nucleotide sequence: TGTGCCAGCAGCTCATCCCACAATGAGCAGTTCTTC. As protein: CASSSSHNEQFF. The variable domain in full, with the rest retrieved from reference TRBV11-3 and TRBJ2-1, is EAGVVQSPRYKIIEKKQPVAFWCNPISGHNTLYWYLQNLGQGPELLIRYENEEAVDDSQLPKDRFSAERLKGVDSTLKIQPAELGDSAVYLCASSSSHNEQFFGPGTRLTVL.

CDR3 protein: CASSQVSTNYGYTF. In DNA, the CDR3 is TGCGCCAGCAGCCAAGTTTCTACTAACTATGGCTACACCTTC. The genes are TRBV4-3 and TRBJ1-2; D remains unclear. V dropped 1 base and J dropped 0 bases, with 6 bases sitting between them. The CDR3 has 14 amino acids. The germline V gene encodes CDR1 LGHNA and CDR2 YSLEER.

The J gene is TRBJ1-6, the V gene TRBV6-2 or TRBV6-3, with 7 bases identical to TRBD1. The trim removed 2 bases at V and 14 bases at J, leaving 12 bases unmatched. The CDR3 is 15 amino acids. CDR1 and CDR2 from the germline V gene are MNHEY and SVGEGT. CDR3 sequence (DNA): TGTGCCAGCAGTTACAAGGGACAGTCCCTAGCAGCCCTCCACTTT. It codes for CASSYKGQSLAALHF.

The chain recombines TRBV30 with TRBJ2-3; TRBD1 matches at 11 bases. CDR3 length: 14 amino acids. J lost 7 bases, V lost 0 bases, and 3 bases had no gene match. CDR1 and CDR2 (germline): GTSNPN, SVGIG (reference sequence). The CDR3 DNA sequence: TGTGCCTGGAGTGTCGGACAGGGGGCAAATACGCAGTATTTT. Amino acids: CAWSVGQGANTQYF.

The chain uses TRBV6-2 or TRBV6-3 and TRBJ1-1; perhaps TRBD1 as D (5 bases). The CDR3 is 14 amino acids. From germline, CDR1 is MNHEY and CDR2 SVGEGT. V lost 7 bases, J lost 4 bases, and 16 bases lay in between. CDR3 loop: CASTPWAGRTEAFF. The CDR3 region has the DNA TGTGCCAGCACCCCCTGGGCGGGGCGCACTGAAGCTTTCTTT.

V usage is TRBV15 and J usage is TRBJ2-7; 7 bases are shared with TRBD2. The CDR3 sequence is 17 residues long. Trimming cost V 1 base and J 2 bases; bases outside gene matches: 11. Germline assignment: CDR1 LNHNV and CDR2 YYDKDF (reference sequence). CDR3 region: CATSRGLGGPRAYEQYF. The DNA for the CDR3 is TGTGCCACCAGCAGAGGTCTGGGAGGGCCCCGGGCCTACGAGCAGTACTTC.

There are a few counts of this clone. The chain couples TRBV14 to TRBJ2-5; TRBD2 matches 13 bases. Germline V gene lookup returns CDR1 SGHDN and CDR2 FVKESK. This CDR3 has 14 amino acids. V lost 8 bases and J lost 2; bases outside the gene matches: 2. CDR3: CASSGLAGQETQYF. CDR3 sequence (DNA): TGTGCCAGCTCGGGACTAGCGGGACAAGAGACCCAGTACTTC.

This chain joins TRBV5-4 and TRBJ2-1, with 8 positions matching TRBD2. Germline CDR1 is SGHNT and CDR2 is YYREEE (reference sequence). V was pared by 3 bases and J by 5 bases, with 4 bases of the junction left unmatched. This CDR3 contains 14 residues. CDR3 nucleotide sequence: TGTGCCAGCAGCTCAGGGACTAGTCACAATGAGCAGTTCTTC. Translation: CASSSGTSHNEQFF.

Concerning this clone: Sequence at one end of the junction differs from germline and may be a read error. The CDR3 protein is CATSRDYPGNEKLLF. The CDR3 coding sequence is TGTGCCACCAGCAGAGATTACCCGGGAAATGAAAAACTGCTTTTT. The rearrangement uses TRBV15 and TRBJ1-4, with no clear D. Germline CDR1 reads LNHNV; CDR2 reads YYDKDF (reference sequence). There are 15 residues in the CDR3. The full variable domain, rest sourced from reference TRBV15 and TRBJ1-4, is DAMVIQNPRYQVTQFGKPVTLSCSQTLNHNVMYWYQQKSSQAPKLLFHYYDKDFNNEADTPDNFQSRRPNTSFCFLDIRSPGLGDTAMYLCATSRDYPGNEKLLFGSGTQLSVL.

The V gene is TRBV10-2, the J gene TRBJ2-2, with a weak D call TRBD1 (5 bases). Deletions cut 8 bases from V and 3 bases from J, with 7 bases between. The CDR3 covers 12 residues. Germline CDR1 is WSHSY and CDR2 is SAAADI. The CDR3 loop is CASLGDTGELFF. In nucleotides, the CDR3 is TGCGCCAGCCTAGGGGACACCGGGGAGCTGTTTTTT.

The CDR3 sequence: CASSFIAGGPADTQYF. The CDR3 coding sequence is TGTGCCAGCAGCTTTATAGCGGGAGGTCCCGCAGATACGCAGTATTTT. This sequence joins TRBV7-3 and TRBJ2-3; 10 bases agree with TRBD2. This CDR3 is built from 16 residues. Trimming took 3 bases from V and 4 from J; bases not matched to a gene: 7. The germline V gene has CDR1 SGHTA and CDR2 FQGTGA. The variable domain in full, completed from reference TRBV7-3 and TRBJ2-3, reads GAGVSQTPSNKVTEKGKYVELRCDPISGHTALYWYRQSLGQGPEFLIYFQGTGAADDSGLPNDRFFAVRPEGSVSTLKIQRTERGDSAVYLCASSFIAGGPADTQYFGPGTRLTVL.

The gene calls are TRBV21-1 and TRBJ1-5. TRBV21-1 is designated a pseudogene. The CDR3 consists of 17 residues. The CDR3 DNA reads as TGTGCCAGCAGCAAAGTAGGTGCGGCCTTGCGGAAGTGGCCCCAGCATTTT. This sequence encodes CASSKVGAALRKWPQHF.

The V gene is TRBV27, the J gene TRBJ2-6, with unresolved D. Germline V gene data show CDR1 as MNHEY and CDR2 as SMNVEV (reference sequence). Trimming removed 2 bases at V and 3 bases at J, with 8 bases between. The CDR3 extends over 15 amino acids. The CDR3: CASSLVRGGANVLTF. CDR3 nucleotide sequence: TGTGCCAGCAGTTTAGTACGAGGTGGGGCCAACGTCCTGACTTTC.

DNA of the CDR3: TGTGCCAGCAATATAGCTGGCTCCTACAATGAGCAGTTCTTC. Amino acid sequence: CASNIAGSYNEQFF. The V call is TRBV9, the J call TRBJ2-1; D not certain. V was pared by 6 bases and J by 0 bases, with 10 bases between. There are 14 residues in the CDR3. Germline V gives CDR1 SGDLS, CDR2 YYNGEE.

The chain is built from TRBV24-1 and TRBJ2-1, with 7 bases fitting TRBD2. CDR1 is KGHDR and CDR2 is SFDVKD in the germline V gene. The CDR3 sequence is 15 residues long. V lost 6 bases, J lost 3 bases, and 7 bases stayed unmatched. CDR3 nucleotides: TGTGCCACCAGTCCGGCCCTAGCGGACTACAATGAGCAGTTCTTC. Its translation: CATSPALADYNEQFF.

V usage is TRBV19 and J usage is TRBJ2-1; the match to TRBD2 covers 7 bases. V was clipped by 3 bases and J by 7 bases; unmatched bases: 12. The CDR3 totals 16 residues. Looked up from germline, CDR1 is LNHDA and CDR2 is SQIVND (reference sequence). The CDR3 here is CASSIRASGKGNEQFF. Written as DNA, the CDR3 is TGTGCCAGTAGTATCAGGGCTAGCGGAAAGGGAAATGAGCAGTTCTTC.

In regard to this clone: The junction differs from germline at one of its ends, possibly a read error. This chain's CDR3 is CASSPGQAGEKLLF. The DNA for the CDR3 is TGTGCCAGCAGTCCCGGACAGGCGGGTGAAAAACTGCTTTTT. The genes are TRBV27 and TRBJ1-4; 7 nucleotides agree with TRBD1. The CDR3 consists of 14 residues. Germline-derived CDR1 and CDR2 are MNHEY and SMNVEV (reference sequence).

The rearrangement uses TRBV5-1 and TRBJ2-7; D perhaps matches TRBD2 (5 bases). Trimming removed 4 bases from V and 4 bases from J, with 21 bases in between. The CDR3 spans 16 residues. Germline CDR1 and CDR2: SGHRS and YFSETQ. Here the CDR3 DNA reads TGCGCCAGCAGCCTAGATCGCGAGGGATGGGGATACGAGCAGTACTTC. Translated, it gives CASSLDREGWGYEQYF.

The V call is TRBV11-2, the J call TRBJ2-1; 7 positions match TRBD2. The CDR3 is made up of 18 amino acids. Germline V gene sequence: CDR1 SGHAT, CDR2 FQNNGV. V was pared by 6 bases and J by 0 bases, with 14 bases of the junction left unmatched. In DNA, the CDR3 is TGTGCCAGCAGTCATGGACTAGTCCTTAAGAGCTCCTACAATGAGCAGTTCTTC. Translation: CASSHGLVLKSSYNEQFF. The whole variable domain, remainder taken from reference TRBV11-2 and TRBJ2-1, is EAGVAQSPRYKIIEKRQSVAFWCNPISGHATLYWYQQILGQGPKLLIQFQNNGVVDDSQLPKDRFSAERLKGVDSTLKIQPAKLEDSAVYLCASSHGLVLKSSYNEQFFGPGTRLTVL.

This chain links TRBV28 with TRBJ1-5; 7 positions agree with TRBD1. Germline assignment: CDR1 MDHEN and CDR2 SYDVKM. J gave up 7 bases and V 3 bases, and 12 bases lay outside the gene matches. The CDR3 totals 16 residues. This CDR3 reads CASSFVDRVGGQPQHF. Written as DNA, the CDR3 is TGTGCCAGCAGTTTTGTCGACAGGGTAGGGGGACAGCCCCAGCATTTT.

This clone was seen just once. The rearrangement joins TRBV6-2 or TRBV6-3 to TRBJ2-7, with TRBD1 as a possible D gene (6 bases). In germline, CDR1 is MNHEY, CDR2 SVGEGT. Trimming stripped 5 bases from V and 2 bases from J, with 13 bases between. This CDR3 spans 14 amino acids. CDR3 in amino acids: CASSRGQPAYEQYF. CDR3 sequence (DNA): TGTGCCAGCAGTCGCGGACAGCCGGCCTACGAGCAGTACTTC.